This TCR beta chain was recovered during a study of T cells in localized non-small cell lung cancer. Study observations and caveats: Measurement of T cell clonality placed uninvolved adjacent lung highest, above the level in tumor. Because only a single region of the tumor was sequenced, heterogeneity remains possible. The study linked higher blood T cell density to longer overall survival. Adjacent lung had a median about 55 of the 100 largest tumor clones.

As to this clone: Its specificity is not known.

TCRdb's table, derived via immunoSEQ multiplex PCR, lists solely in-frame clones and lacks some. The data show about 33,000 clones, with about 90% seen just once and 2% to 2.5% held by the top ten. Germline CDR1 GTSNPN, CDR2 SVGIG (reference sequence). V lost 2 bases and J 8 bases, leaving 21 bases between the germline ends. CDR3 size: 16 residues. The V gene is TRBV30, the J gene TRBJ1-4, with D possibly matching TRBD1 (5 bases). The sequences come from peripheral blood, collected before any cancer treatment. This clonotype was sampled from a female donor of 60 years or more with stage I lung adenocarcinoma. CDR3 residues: CAWSLGGAGKTEKLFF. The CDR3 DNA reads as TGTGCCTGGAGTTTGGGTGGGGCAGGGAAGACGGAAAAACTGTTTTTT.